This TCR beta chain was recorded in a study of CD8 T cells in ankylosing spondylitis. Whole-study results and caveats: It was reported that disease-linked clones were significantly enriched in matched ankylosing spondylitis synovial fluid. Apparently characteristic of ankylosing spondylitis blood was a TCR beta motif (under ten highly homologous variants).

Germline loops: CDR1 SGHAT, CDR2 FQNNGV. CDR3 size: 19 residues. Trimming took 5 bases from V and 3 from J; bases not matched to a gene: 13. TCRdb analysed the 5' RACE reads with MiXCR anew, one entry per CDR3 protein. The sample shows around 770,000 distinct CDR3 sequences, roughly 10% of them seen only once. Concerning this clonotype: Its antigen is as yet unknown.

This receptor was identified in a male donor with ankylosing spondylitis. The genes are TRBV11-2 and TRBJ2-4; 13 bases align to TRBD2. What was sequenced was blood, either unsorted or a sorted T cell fraction (not recorded which). The CDR3 DNA follows: TGTGCCAGCAGCCCTCCGACTAGCGGGAGGTTCTTAGGCAAAAACATTCAGTACTTC. This codes for CASSPPTSGRFLGKNIQYF.